These 18 T cell receptor beta chains originate from one sample sequenced in a study of blood T cell repertoires in COVID-19. This table comes from immunoSEQ multiplex PCR, and its TCRdb copy is limited to in-frame clones, with some not included. Altogether more than 400,000 clones are present, around 87% being singletons, with the ten largest covering 0.7%. Sample: PBMCs or T cells enriched from blood (not recorded which). The source of these receptors is a woman younger than 35 who had recovered from COVID-19.

This clone was counted a few times. This chain links TRBV5-6 with TRBJ1-6, with D maybe TRBD1 (5 bases). CDR1 SGHDT and CDR2 YYEEEE come from the germline V gene. The germline V and J ends were trimmed by 1 base and 9 bases, with 20 bases remaining between them. This CDR3 is 17 amino acids long. Here the CDR3 reads CASSLPPFDGGASPLHF. The CDR3 coding sequence is TGTGCCAGCAGCTTGCCGCCCTTCGACGGGGGAGCTTCACCCCTCCACTTT.

This chain links TRBV20-1 with TRBJ1-1, with 7 nucleotides matching TRBD1. CDR1 and CDR2 from the germline V gene are DFQATT and SNEGSKA (reference sequence). The CDR3 is 15 residues long. Germline trimming cut 3 bases from V and 2 bases from J; bases unmatched to any gene: 9. CDR3 protein: CSASRGDRANTEAFF. The CDR3 DNA is TGCAGTGCTAGTAGGGGCGACAGGGCCAACACTGAAGCTTTCTTT.

V and J are TRBV19 and TRBJ1-2; no firm D call. Trimming took off 1 base at V and 8 bases at J, with 11 bases between the two ends. Germline V CDR1 and CDR2: LNHDA, SQIVND (reference sequence). The CDR3 spans 13 residues. The chain's CDR3 is CASSIGPAGGYTF. In DNA form, the CDR3 reads TGTGCCAGTAGTATAGGGCCAGCGGGAGGCTACACCTTC.

The CDR3 DNA follows: TGTGCCAGCAGTCAGGGGGAGGATGAAAAACTGTTTTTT. Translation: CASSQGEDEKLFF. The chain links TRBV28 to TRBJ1-4; the match to TRBD1 covers 7 bases. The trim removed 5 bases at V and 6 bases at J, leaving 3 bases unmatched. The CDR3 loop spans 13 amino acids. Germline V gives CDR1 MDHEN, CDR2 SYDVKM.

This chain links TRBV7-8 with TRBJ1-1, with TRBD1 identical over 8 bases. V shed 6 bases and J 4 bases; nucleotides not matched to a gene: 4. The CDR3 totals 13 residues. Germline-derived CDR1 and CDR2 are SGHVS and FQNEAQ. The CDR3 DNA reads TGTGCCAGCAGTCCACAGGGGGGCACTGAAGCTTTCTTT. Translated: CASSPQGGTEAFF.

The genes are TRBV4-1 and TRBJ1-1; D remains unclear. CDR3 length: 15 amino acids. The germline CDR1 and CDR2 sequences are MGHRA and YSYEKL. The V end was cut by 1 base, the J end by 4 bases, with 13 bases between. CDR3 bases: TGCGCCAGCAGCCAAGGCCCGGCAGGAATCACTGAAGCTTTCTTT. Translating gives CASSQGPAGITEAFF.

The J gene is TRBJ1-2, the V gene TRBV5-1, with D possibly being TRBD1 (6 bases). The germline gives CDR1 SGHRS, CDR2 YFSETQ. Trimming cost V 3 bases and J 6 bases, with 15 bases left between them. This CDR3 is 14 amino acids long. The CDR3 here is CASSWGGGLDGYTF. As DNA, the CDR3 is TGCGCCAGCAGCTGGGGCGGGGGGCTTGATGGCTACACCTTC.

The chain couples TRBV19 to TRBJ1-6; D is unresolved. V gave up 10 bases and J gave up 8 bases, with 12 bases separating them. CDR1 and CDR2 (germline): LNHDA, SQIVND (reference sequence). This CDR3 has 12 amino acids. This chain's CDR3 is CATRAVDSPLHF. The CDR3 bases are TGTGCCACGCGCGCCGTCGATTCACCCCTCCACTTT.

The chain links TRBV5-1 to TRBJ2-5; D is ambiguous. The CDR3 has 14 amino acids. Germline lookup yields CDR1 SGHRS and CDR2 YFSETQ. V was pared by 0 bases and J by 4 bases, with 10 bases between. CDR3 DNA: TGCGCCAGCAGCTTGGTATCGGGTCCAGAGACCCAGTACTTC. This translates into CASSLVSGPETQYF.

The gene calls are TRBV2 and TRBJ1-4, with D perhaps matching TRBD1 (6 bases). CDR1 is SNHLY, CDR2 FYNNEI, per germline. The V gene lost 11 bases and the J gene lost 7 bases, with 17 bases spanning the gap. This CDR3 has 13 residues. The DNA for the CDR3 is TGTGCCTGTTTACAGGGTGGGGCTGAAAAACTGTTTTTT. It yields the protein CACLQGGAEKLFF. Full variable domain (rest looked up from reference TRBV2 and TRBJ1-4): EPEVTQTPSHQVTQMGQEVILRCVPISNHLYFYWYRQILGQKVEFLVSFYNNEISEKSEIFDDQFSVERPDGSNFTLKIRSTKLEDSAMYFCACLQGGAEKLFFGSGTQLSVL.

This clone was seen a single time. This chain joins TRBV11-2 and TRBJ1-5; D is unclear. The CDR3 length is 13 residues. Germline-derived CDR1 and CDR2 are SGHAT and FQNNGV. Trimming removed 0 bases at V and 5 bases at J, with 5 bases between. This CDR3 is CASSLDRDQPQHF. The CDR3 coding sequence is TGTGCCAGCAGCTTAGATCGCGATCAGCCCCAGCATTTT. Supplemented by reference TRBV11-2 and TRBJ1-5, the full variable domain reads EAGVAQSPRYKIIEKRQSVAFWCNPISGHATLYWYQQILGQGPKLLIQFQNNGVVDDSQLPKDRFSAERLKGVDSTLKIQPAKLEDSAVYLCASSLDRDQPQHFGDGTRLSIL.

V and J are TRBV7-2 and TRBJ2-7, with 7 positions matching TRBD1. With 2 bases clipped from V and 0 bases from J, the junction kept 7 bases outside the gene matches. The germline V gene has CDR1 SGHTA and CDR2 FQGNSA. The CDR3 loop spans 16 amino acids. CDR3 sequence reads: CASSLNSGQSSYEQYF. Written as DNA, the CDR3 is TGTGCCAGCAGCTTAAATTCGGGACAGAGCTCCTACGAGCAGTACTTC.

This chain joins TRBV6-5 and TRBJ1-2, with D possibly TRBD1 on 5 matching bases. This CDR3 is 15 amino acids long. Per germline, CDR1 MNHEY and CDR2 SVGAGI. V was pared by 8 bases and J by 3 bases, with 19 bases between. Written as DNA, the CDR3 is TGTGCCAGCTCCCCTCGCGGCGGGGCGCACTATGGCTACACCTTC. It translates to CASSPRGGAHYGYTF.

V gene TRBV29-1 combines with J gene TRBJ2-1; TRBD2 matches 12 bases. CDR1 and CDR2 (germline): SQVTM, ANQGSEA. The CDR3 is made up of 13 amino acids. Trimming at V came to 7 bases and at J to 8 bases, leaving 6 bases not matched to a gene. The CDR3 loop reads CSASGGARDEQFF. DNA for the CDR3: TGCAGCGCTAGCGGGGGGGCCCGCGATGAGCAGTTCTTC.

This chain uses TRBV2 with TRBJ2-2; maybe TRBD1 (5 bases). The CDR3 contains 14 residues. V lost 7 bases and J lost 3, with 12 bases in between. CDR1 and CDR2 from the germline V gene are SNHLY and FYNNEI. The CDR3 reads CASKSRRDTGELFF. CDR3 DNA sequence: TGTGCCAGCAAATCCCGCAGGGACACCGGGGAGCTGTTTTTT.

Only one count was recorded for this clone. This chain uses TRBV19 with TRBJ1-1; no clear D. V was cut by 3 bases and J by 2 bases, with 10 bases left in between. The CDR3 loop spans 14 amino acids. The germline CDR1 and CDR2 sequences are LNHDA and SQIVND (reference sequence). In nucleotides, the CDR3 is TGTGCCAGTAGTATGGGCGGGATAAACACTGAAGCTTTCTTT. Protein: CASSMGGINTEAFF.

The gene calls are TRBV5-5 and TRBJ1-2; weak D call: TRBD1 (5 bases). V lost 1 base and J lost 3, with 13 bases in between. Germline lookup yields CDR1 SGHKS and CDR2 YYEKEE (reference sequence). This CDR3 contains 15 residues. CDR3 amino acids: CASSLRVEQDYGYTF. CDR3 coding DNA: TGTGCCAGCAGCTTGAGGGTCGAACAGGACTATGGCTACACCTTC.

This clone has more than one count but fewer than ten. V usage is TRBV5-1 and J usage is TRBJ2-5; D not resolved. The germline V and J ends were trimmed by 5 bases and 4 bases, with 12 bases remaining between them. Germline lookup yields CDR1 SGHRS and CDR2 YFSETQ. The CDR3 length is 13 residues. The CDR3 sequence: CASSGVGSETQYF. The CDR3 DNA sequence: TGCGCCAGCAGTGGAGTCGGATCAGAGACCCAGTACTTC.